The clone carrying this T cell receptor (beta chain) has at least ten counts. Its antigen is unknown. This sample is part of a study of T cell repertoires in cytomegalovirus infection. Study as a whole: CMV infection and matching HLA type were both indicated by public TCR beta signatures. Findings and caveats of the study: HLA-C-restricted CMV-specific TCR beta clonotypes prevailed in the ex vivo response. Identification of carriers of CMV plus the relevant HLA was achieved through cumulative public TCR beta family frequency.

Each CDR3 protein gets one entry after TCRdb re-called the reads with MiXCR. The sample shows around 250,000 distinct CDR3 sequences, over 15% of them seen only once. This CDR3 has 17 residues. V dropped 2 bases and J dropped 0 bases, with 14 bases sitting between them. From germline, CDR1 is MNHEY and CDR2 SVGEGT. The sample comprised CD8+ T cells from PBMCs. The chain combines TRBV6-2 or TRBV6-3 with TRBJ1-5; D is undetermined. The TCR was taken from a human donor in good health (CMV status not recorded). Some clones in this sample may be carry-over from other donors' samples. The CDR3 reads CASSYPQGLYSNQPQHF. The CDR3 DNA is TGTGCCAGCAGTTACCCGCAAGGATTATATAGCAATCAGCCCCAGCATTTT.